This T cell receptor (beta chain) was documented in a study of T cell repertoires in cytomegalovirus infection. Overall study: Indications came from public TCR beta signatures; they pointed to CMV infection and to a matching HLA type. Overall study results and limits: HLA-C-restricted CMV clonotypes gave the most frequent clonotype in two of eight donors.

TCRdb re-called the reads through MiXCR, storing one row per CDR3 protein. This table holds 250,000 or so distinct CDR3 sequences, approximately 8.3% found once. This clonotype was observed at least ten times. As yet, its antigen is unknown. J was trimmed by 5 bases and V by 5 bases; bases with no gene match: 4. The CDR3 extends over 14 amino acids. The V gene's germline CDR1 is SGHTA and CDR2 FQGNSA. The V and J genes are TRBV7-2 and TRBJ1-5; 9 bases line up with TRBD1. This TCR was sampled from a human donor in good health (CMV status not recorded). Some clones in this sample may be carry-over from other donors' samples. Material: PBMCs. The CDR3 sequence: CASSRTGGDQPQHF. For the CDR3, the DNA is TGTGCCAGCAGCCGTACAGGGGGCGATCAGCCCCAGCATTTT.